One and the same sample provided the 3 T cell receptor beta chains below, sequenced in a study of CD8 T cells in ankylosing spondylitis. Each CDR3 protein gets one entry after TCRdb re-called the 5' RACE reads with MiXCR. The table has some 300,000 distinct CDR3 sequences, around 21% seen once; the top ten hold roughly 3.4%. The sample taken for sequencing was blood, either unsorted or a sorted T cell fraction (not recorded which). The receptors stem from a female donor with ankylosing spondylitis or in good health (not recorded which).

This clonotype was seen a handful of times. This sequence joins TRBV6-1 and TRBJ2-1; 13 nucleotides line up with TRBD2. The J segment lost 7 bases and the V segment lost 7 bases, leaving 7 bases of the junction unmatched. The CDR3 contains 15 residues. CDR1 MNHNS and CDR2 SASEGT come from the germline V gene. The DNA for the CDR3 is TGTGCCAGCACCGCGCGACTAGCGGGAGGAAATGAGCAGTTCTTC. It translates to CASTARLAGGNEQFF.

This clonotype was seen a handful of times. The chain uses TRBV6-1 and TRBJ2-3; the match to TRBD2 covers 10 bases. Losses at the gene ends were 9 bases for V and 6 bases for J; bases not matched to a gene: 9. From germline, CDR1 is MNHNS and CDR2 SASEGT. CDR3 length: 14 amino acids. The CDR3 DNA reads as TGTGCCAGTAGAGGAGCGGGAGGGGTTGATACGCAGTATTTT. Translation gives CASRGAGGVDTQYF.

The gene calls are TRBV20-1 and TRBJ2-1, with D possibly TRBD2 on 6 matching bases. Germline CDR1 reads DFQATT; CDR2 reads SNEGSKA (reference sequence). This CDR3 is 15 amino acids long. Trimming removed 5 bases from V and 3 bases from J, with 17 bases in between. This CDR3 is CSAAGPGTIYNEQFF. In DNA form, the CDR3 reads TGCAGTGCTGCGGGACCCGGGACCATCTACAATGAGCAGTTCTTC.